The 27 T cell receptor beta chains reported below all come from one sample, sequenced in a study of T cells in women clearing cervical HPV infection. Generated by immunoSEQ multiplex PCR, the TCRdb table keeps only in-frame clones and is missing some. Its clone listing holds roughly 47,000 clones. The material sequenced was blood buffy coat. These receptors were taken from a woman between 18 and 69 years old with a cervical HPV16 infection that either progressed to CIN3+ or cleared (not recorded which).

The part of the CDR3 DNA that was read is TGTGCCAGCAGCCCAGACACTAGCGGTCGAAATACG. Encoded protein: CASSPDTSGRNT. The full CDR3 protein is CASSPDTSGRNTQYF. This sequence joins TRBV7-9 and TRBJ2-3; 8 bases fit TRBD2. The read falls 3 residues short of the CDR3 end, and the missing part is taken from the germline J gene. The ends lost 5 bases at V and 7 bases at J; junction bases unmatched: 11. This CDR3 comprises 15 residues. Germline CDR1 and CDR2: SEHNR and FQNEAQ (reference sequence).

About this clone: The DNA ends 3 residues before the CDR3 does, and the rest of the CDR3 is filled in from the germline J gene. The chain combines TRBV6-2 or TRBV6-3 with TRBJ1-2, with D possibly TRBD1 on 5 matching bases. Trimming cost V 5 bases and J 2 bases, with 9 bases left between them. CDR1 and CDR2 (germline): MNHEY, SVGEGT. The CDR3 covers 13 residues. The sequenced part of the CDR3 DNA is TGTGCCAGCAGTCCGACAGCAAACTATGGC. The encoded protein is CASSPTANYG. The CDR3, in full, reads CASSPTANYGYTF.

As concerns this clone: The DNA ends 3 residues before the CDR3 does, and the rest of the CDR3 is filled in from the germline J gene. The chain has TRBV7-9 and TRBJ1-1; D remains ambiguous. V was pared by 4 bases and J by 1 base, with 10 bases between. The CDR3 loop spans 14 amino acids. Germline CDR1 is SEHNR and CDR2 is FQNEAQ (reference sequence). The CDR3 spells CASSSGKGNTEAFF. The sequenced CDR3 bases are TGTGCCAGCAGCTCAGGAAAGGGGAACACTGAA.

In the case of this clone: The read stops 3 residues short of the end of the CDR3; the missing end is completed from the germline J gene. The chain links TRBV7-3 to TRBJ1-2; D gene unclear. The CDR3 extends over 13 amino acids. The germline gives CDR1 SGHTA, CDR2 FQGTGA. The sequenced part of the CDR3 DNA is TGTGCCAGCAGCCGTCAGGAGTTGGAGACC. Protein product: CASSRQELET. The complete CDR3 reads CASSRQELETYTF.

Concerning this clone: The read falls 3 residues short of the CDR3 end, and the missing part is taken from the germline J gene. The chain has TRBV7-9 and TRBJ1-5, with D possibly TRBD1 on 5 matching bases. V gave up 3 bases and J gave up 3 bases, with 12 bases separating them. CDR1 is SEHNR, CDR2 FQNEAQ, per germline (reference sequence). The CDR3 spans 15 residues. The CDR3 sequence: CASSFMGGLNQPQHF. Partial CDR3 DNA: TGTGCCAGCAGCTTTATGGGGGGTCTCAATCAGCCC.

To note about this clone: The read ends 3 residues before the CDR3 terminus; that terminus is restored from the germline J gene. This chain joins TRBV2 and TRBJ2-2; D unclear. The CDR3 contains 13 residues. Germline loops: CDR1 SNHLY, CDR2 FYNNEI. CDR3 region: CASRQATNEKLFF. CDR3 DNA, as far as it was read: TGTGCCAGCCGCCAAGCAACTAATGAAAAG. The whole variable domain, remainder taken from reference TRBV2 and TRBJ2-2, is EPEVTQTPSHQVTQMGQEVILRCVPISNHLYFYWYRQILGQKVEFLVSFYNNEISEKSEIFDDQFSVERPDGSNFTLKIRSTKLEDSAMYFCASRQATNEKLFFGEGSRLTVL.

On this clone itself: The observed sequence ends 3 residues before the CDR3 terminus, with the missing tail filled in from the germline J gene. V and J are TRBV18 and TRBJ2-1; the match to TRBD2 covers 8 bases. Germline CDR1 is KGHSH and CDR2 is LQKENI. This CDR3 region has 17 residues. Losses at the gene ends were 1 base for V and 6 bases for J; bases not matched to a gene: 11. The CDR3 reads CASSPRASGFQSNEQFF. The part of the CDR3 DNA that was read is TGTGCCAGCTCACCACGGGCTAGCGGGTTTCAAAGCAATGAG.

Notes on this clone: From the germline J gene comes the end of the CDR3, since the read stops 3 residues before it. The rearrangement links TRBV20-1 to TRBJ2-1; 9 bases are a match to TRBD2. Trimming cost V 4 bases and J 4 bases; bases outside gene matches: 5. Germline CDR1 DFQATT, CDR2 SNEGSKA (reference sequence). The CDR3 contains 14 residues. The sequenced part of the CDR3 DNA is TGCAGTGCTATCGGGCTAGCGGGGTACAATGAG. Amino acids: CSAIGLAGYNE. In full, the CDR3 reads CSAIGLAGYNEQFF.

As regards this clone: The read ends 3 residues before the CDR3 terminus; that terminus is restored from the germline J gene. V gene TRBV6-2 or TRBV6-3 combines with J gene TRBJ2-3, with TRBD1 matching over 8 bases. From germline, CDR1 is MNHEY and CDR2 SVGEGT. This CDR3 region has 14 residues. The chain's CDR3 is CASKETGANQPQYF. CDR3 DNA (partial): TGTGCCAGCAAAGAGACAGGGGCAAATCAGCCG.

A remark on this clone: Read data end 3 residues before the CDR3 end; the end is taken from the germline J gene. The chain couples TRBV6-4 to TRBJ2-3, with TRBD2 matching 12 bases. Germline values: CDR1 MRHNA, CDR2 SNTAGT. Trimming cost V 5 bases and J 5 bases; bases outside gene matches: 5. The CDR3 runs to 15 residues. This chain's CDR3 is CASSPSGRAVDTQYF. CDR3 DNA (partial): TGTGCCAGCAGTCCTAGCGGGAGGGCCGTAGATACG.

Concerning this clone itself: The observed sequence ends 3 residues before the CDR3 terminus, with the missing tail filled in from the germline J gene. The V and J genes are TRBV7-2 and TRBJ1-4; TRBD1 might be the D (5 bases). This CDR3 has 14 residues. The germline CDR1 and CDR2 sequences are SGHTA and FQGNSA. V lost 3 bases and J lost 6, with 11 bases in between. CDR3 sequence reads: CASSLFGGDEKLFF. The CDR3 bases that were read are TGTGCCAGCAGCTTGTTTGGGGGGGATGAAAAA.

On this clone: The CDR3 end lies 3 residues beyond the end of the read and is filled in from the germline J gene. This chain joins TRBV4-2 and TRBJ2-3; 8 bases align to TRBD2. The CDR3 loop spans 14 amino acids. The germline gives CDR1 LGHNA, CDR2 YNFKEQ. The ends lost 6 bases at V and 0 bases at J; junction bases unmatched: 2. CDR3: CASRLADSTDTQYF. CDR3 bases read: TGTGCCAGCAGACTAGCGGATAGCACAGATACG.

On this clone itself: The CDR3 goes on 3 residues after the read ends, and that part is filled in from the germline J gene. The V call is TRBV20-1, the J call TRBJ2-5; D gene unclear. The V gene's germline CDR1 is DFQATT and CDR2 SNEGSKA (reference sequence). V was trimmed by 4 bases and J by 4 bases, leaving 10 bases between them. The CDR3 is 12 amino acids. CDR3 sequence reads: CSAMPGGETQYF. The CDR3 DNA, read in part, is TGCAGTGCTATGCCGGGTGGAGAGACC.

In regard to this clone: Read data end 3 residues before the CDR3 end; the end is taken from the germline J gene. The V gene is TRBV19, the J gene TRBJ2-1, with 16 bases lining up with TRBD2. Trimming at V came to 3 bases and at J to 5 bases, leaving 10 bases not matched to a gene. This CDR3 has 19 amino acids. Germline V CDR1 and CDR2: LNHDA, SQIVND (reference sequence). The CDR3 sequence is CASSMAQPGTSGGDNEQFF. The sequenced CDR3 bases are TGTGCCAGTAGTATGGCCCAACCCGGGACTAGCGGGGGGGACAATGAG.

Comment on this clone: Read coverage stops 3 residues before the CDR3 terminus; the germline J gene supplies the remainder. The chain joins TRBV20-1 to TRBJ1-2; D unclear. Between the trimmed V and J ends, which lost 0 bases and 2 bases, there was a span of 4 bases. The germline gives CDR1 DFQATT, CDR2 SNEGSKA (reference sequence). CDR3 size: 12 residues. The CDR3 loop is CSARDQNYGYTF. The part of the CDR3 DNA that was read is TGCAGTGCTAGAGATCAAAACTATGGC.

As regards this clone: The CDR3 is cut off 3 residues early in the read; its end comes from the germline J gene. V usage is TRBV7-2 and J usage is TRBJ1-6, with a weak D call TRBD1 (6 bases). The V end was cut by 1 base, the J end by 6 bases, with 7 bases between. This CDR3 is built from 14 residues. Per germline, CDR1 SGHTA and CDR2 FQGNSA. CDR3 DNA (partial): TGTGCCAGCAGCTTAGTACAGGGTAATTCACCC. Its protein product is CASSLVQGNSP. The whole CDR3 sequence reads CASSLVQGNSPLHF.

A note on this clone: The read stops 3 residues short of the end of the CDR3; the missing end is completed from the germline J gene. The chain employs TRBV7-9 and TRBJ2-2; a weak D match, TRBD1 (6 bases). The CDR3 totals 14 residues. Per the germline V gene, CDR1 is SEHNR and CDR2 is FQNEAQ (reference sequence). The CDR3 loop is CASSPGAPNEKLFF. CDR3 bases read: TGTGCCAGCAGCCCAGGGGCCCCCAATGAAAAG.

This chain's CDR3 is CAWKPGKETQYF. CDR3 DNA, as far as it was read: TGTGCCTGGAAGCCGGGGAAAGAGACG. V is TRBV30 and J is TRBJ2-3; D is possibly TRBD2 (5 bases). The read terminates 3 residues ahead of where the CDR3 ends, so the germline J gene completes it. Looked up from germline, CDR1 is GTSNPN and CDR2 is SVGIG (reference sequence). CDR3 size: 12 residues.

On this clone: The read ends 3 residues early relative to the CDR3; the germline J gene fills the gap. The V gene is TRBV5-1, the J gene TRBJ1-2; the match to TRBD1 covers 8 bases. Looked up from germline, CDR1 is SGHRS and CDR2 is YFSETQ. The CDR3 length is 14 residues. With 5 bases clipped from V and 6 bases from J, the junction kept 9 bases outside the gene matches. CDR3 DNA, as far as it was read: TGCGCCAGCAGGGCGGACAGGGCAATACATGGC. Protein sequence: CASRADRAIHG. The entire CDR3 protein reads CASRADRAIHGYTF. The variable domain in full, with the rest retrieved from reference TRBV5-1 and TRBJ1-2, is KAGVTQTPRYLIKTRGQQVTLSCSPISGHRSVSWYQQTPGQGLQFLFEYFSETQRNKGNFPGRFSGRQFSNSRSEMNVSTLELGDSALYLCASRADRAIHGYTFGSGTRLTVV.

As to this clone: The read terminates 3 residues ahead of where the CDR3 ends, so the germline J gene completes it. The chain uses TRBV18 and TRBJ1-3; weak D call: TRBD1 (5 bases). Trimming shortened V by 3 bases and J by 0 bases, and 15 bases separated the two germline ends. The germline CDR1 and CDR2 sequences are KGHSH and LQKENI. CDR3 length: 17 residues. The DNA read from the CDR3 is TGTGCCAGCTCACCCCCGGCCTGGGGACTCTCTGGAAACACC. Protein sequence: CASSPPAWGLSGNT. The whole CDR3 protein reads CASSPPAWGLSGNTIYF.

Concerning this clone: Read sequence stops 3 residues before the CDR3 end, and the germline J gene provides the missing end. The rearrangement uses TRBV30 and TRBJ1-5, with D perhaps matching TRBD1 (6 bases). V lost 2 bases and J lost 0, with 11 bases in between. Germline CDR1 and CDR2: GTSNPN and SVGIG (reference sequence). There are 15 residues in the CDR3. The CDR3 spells CAWSFQGISNQPQHF. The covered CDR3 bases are TGTGCCTGGAGTTTTCAGGGGATTAGCAATCAGCCC.

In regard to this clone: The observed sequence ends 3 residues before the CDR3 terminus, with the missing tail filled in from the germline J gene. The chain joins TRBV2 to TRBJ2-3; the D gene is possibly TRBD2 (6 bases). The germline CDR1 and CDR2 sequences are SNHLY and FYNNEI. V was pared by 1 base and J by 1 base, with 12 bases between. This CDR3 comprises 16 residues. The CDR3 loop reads CASSEDGGGRTDTQYF. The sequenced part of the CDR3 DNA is TGTGCCAGCAGTGAAGACGGGGGAGGACGCACAGATACG. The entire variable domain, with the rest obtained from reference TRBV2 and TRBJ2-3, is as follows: EPEVTQTPSHQVTQMGQEVILRCVPISNHLYFYWYRQILGQKVEFLVSFYNNEISEKSEIFDDQFSVERPDGSNFTLKIRSTKLEDSAMYFCASSEDGGGRTDTQYFGPGTRLTVL.

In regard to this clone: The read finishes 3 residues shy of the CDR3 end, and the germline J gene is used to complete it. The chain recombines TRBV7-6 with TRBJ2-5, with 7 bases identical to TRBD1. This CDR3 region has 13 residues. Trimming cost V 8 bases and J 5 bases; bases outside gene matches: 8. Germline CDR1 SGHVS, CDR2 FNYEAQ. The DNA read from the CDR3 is TGTGCCAGCCGCTCACAGGGGTTCGAGACC. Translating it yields CASRSQGFET. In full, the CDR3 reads CASRSQGFETQYF.

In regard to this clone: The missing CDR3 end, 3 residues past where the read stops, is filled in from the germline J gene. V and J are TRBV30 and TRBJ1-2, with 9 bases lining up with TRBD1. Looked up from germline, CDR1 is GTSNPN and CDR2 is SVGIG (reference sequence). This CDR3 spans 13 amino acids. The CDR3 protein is CAWMGQGVGIYTF. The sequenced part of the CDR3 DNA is TGTGCCTGGATGGGACAGGGTGTAGGAATC.

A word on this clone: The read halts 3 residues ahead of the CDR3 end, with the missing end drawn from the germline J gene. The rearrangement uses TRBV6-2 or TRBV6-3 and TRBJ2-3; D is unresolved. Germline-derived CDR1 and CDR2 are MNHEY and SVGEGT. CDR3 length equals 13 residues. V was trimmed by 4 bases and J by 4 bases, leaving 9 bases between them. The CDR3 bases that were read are TGTGCCAGCAGTTTGAATGAGGCAGATACG. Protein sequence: CASSLNEADT. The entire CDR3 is CASSLNEADTQYF.

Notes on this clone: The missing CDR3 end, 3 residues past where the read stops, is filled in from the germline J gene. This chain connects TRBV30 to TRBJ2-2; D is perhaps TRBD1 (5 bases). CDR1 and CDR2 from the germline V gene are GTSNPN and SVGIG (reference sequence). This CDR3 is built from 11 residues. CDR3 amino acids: CAWSLGEKLFF. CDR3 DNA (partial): TGTGCCTGGAGTCTAGGGGAAAAG.

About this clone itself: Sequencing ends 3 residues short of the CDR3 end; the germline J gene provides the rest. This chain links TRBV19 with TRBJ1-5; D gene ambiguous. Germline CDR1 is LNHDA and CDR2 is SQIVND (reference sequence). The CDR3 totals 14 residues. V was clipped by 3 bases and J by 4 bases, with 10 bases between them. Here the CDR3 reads CASSMAGTNQPQHF. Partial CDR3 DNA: TGTGCCAGTAGTATGGCAGGAACAAATCAGCCC.